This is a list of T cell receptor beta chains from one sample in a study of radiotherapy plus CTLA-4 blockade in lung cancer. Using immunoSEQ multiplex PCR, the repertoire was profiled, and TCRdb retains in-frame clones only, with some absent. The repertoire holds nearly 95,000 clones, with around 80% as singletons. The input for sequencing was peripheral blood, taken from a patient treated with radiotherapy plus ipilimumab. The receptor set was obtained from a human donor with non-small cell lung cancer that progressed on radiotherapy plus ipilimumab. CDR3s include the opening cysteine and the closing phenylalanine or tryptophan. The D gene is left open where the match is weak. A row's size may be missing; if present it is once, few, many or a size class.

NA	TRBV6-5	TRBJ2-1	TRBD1	CASRWTGGNEQFF	TGTGCCAGCAGATGGACAGGGGGCAATGAGCAGTTCTTC
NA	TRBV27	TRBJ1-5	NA	CASSSAPIWGGNQPQHF	TGTGCCAGCAGTTCAGCCCCCATTTGGGGGGGAAATCAGCCCCAGCATTTT
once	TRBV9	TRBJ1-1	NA	CASSVDPGGGMNTEAFF	TGTGCCAGCAGCGTAGATCCGGGAGGAGGGATGAACACTGAAGCTTTCTTT
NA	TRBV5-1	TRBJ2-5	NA	CASSLETTQETQYF	TGCGCCAGCAGCTTGGAGACAACTCAAGAGACCCAGTACTTC
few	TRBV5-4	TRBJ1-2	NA	CASSTKERGAGYGYTF	TGTGCCAGCAGCACAAAAGAACGGGGAGCAGGCTATGGCTACACCTTC
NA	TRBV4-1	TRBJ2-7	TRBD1	CASSPGTGTYEQYF	TGCGCCAGCAGCCCCGGGACAGGGACCTACGAGCAGTACTTC
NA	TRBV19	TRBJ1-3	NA	CASSRSGNTIYF	TGTGCCAGTAGTCGCTCTGGAAACACCATATATTTT
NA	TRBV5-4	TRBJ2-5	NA	CASSGSEETQYF	TGTGCCAGCAGCGGTTCGGAAGAGACCCAGTACTTC
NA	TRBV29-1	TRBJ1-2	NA	CSVEDRHRSNYGYTF	TGCAGCGTTGAAGATCGGCACAGGTCTAACTATGGCTACACCTTC
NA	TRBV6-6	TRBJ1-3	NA	CASSYSGGWAGNTIYF	TGTGCCAGCAGTTACTCAGGAGGGTGGGCTGGAAACACCATATATTTT
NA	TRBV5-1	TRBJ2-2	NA	CASRTDGELFF	TGCGCCAGCAGGACGGACGGGGAGCTGTTTTTT
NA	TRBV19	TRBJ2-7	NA	CASSIEGTSSYEQYF	TGTGCCAGTAGTATAGAGGGAACGAGCTCCTACGAGCAGTACTTC
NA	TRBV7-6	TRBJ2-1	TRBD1	CASSLAPTGVSNNEQFF	TGTGCCAGCAGCTTAGCGCCTACAGGGGTATCGAACAATGAGCAGTTCTTC
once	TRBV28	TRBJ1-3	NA	CASGPIGNTIYF	TGTGCCAGCGGGCCGATAGGAAACACCATATATTTT
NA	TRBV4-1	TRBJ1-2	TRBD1	CASSSRIRTGPPGYTF	TGCGCCAGCAGCTCACGAATACGGACAGGGCCCCCTGGCTACACCTTC
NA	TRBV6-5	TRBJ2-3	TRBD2	CASSLAGPTDTQYF	TGTGCCAGCAGTTTAGCGGGACCCACAGATACGCAGTATTTT
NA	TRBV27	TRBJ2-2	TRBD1	CASTAGTGIAGELFF	TGTGCCAGCACCGCCGGGACAGGGATTGCCGGGGAGCTGTTTTTT
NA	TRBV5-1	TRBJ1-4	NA	CASSRGFATNEKLFF	TGCGCCAGCAGCCGGGGGTTTGCAACTAATGAAAAACTGTTTTTT
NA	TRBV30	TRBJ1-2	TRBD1	CAWSPGQINGYTF	TGTGCCTGGAGTCCGGGACAGATTAATGGCTACACCTTC
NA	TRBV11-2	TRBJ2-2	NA	CASSADRLAGELFF	TGTGCCAGCAGCGCTGACAGGCTTGCCGGGGAGCTGTTTTTT
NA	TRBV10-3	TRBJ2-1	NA	CATREFSDHNEQFF	TGTGCCACCAGGGAGTTTTCTGATCACAATGAGCAGTTCTTC
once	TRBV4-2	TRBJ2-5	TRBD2	CASSRQGAGEETQYF	TGTGCCAGCAGCCGCCAAGGGGCGGGAGAAGAGACCCAGTACTTC
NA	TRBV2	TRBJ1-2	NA	CASSEPSTWQGSNYGYTF	TGTGCCAGCAGTGAACCATCCACCTGGCAGGGGTCTAACTATGGCTACACCTTC